The rows below give T cell receptor beta chains drawn from one sample of a study of blood T cell repertoires in COVID-19. The repertoire was sequenced with immunoSEQ multiplex PCR; TCRdb's copy has only in-frame clones and lacks some. The sample has 110,000 or so clones; about 85% are singletons. Material for sequencing was peripheral blood. The receptors stem from an older woman with COVID-19, enrolled during active disease. Both conserved end residues are part of each CDR3. Each record gives: J gene, V gene, clone size, D gene, CDR3 DNA, CDR3 protein. D genes are given only for firm matches. Rows give clone size only sometimes, using once, few, many, or a class for an expanded clone.

TRBJ2-7	TRBV7-9	few	-	TGTGCCAGCAGCTCGGGACTCCTAAATAACGAGCAGTACTTC	CASSSGLLNNEQYF
TRBJ1-1	TRBV15	few	-	TGTGCCACCAGCGATGAAGGCAGGGCTACTAACACTGAAGCTTTCTTT	CATSDEGRATNTEAFF
TRBJ1-1	TRBV12-3/TRBV12-4	-	-	TGTGCCAGCAGCTTGGGACAGAACACTGAAGCTTTCTTT	CASSLGQNTEAFF
TRBJ2-1	TRBV20-1	-	TRBD2	TGCAGTGCTAGTGGCGGGGGGGCCCTGTATGAGCAGTTCTTC	CSASGGGALYEQFF
TRBJ1-1	TRBV5-6	-	TRBD1	TGTGCCAGCAGCCCGGACAGGGACGGGGCGTACACTGAAGCTTTCTTT	CASSPDRDGAYTEAFF
TRBJ1-2	TRBV6-4	-	-	TGTGCCAGCAGTGATTCCGGCAGGGGCGGGGGCTACACCTTC	CASSDSGRGGGYTF
TRBJ1-2	TRBV27	-	-	TGTGCCAGCAGTCTTACCCCCAGGGGCCGCGAAACTCTAAGCTACACCTTC	CASSLTPRGRETLSYTF
TRBJ1-2	TRBV9	-	TRBD1	TGTGCCAGCAGTTTCGGGACAGGAGGGTATGGCTACACCTTC	CASSFGTGGYGYTF
TRBJ1-1	TRBV27	-	-	TGTGCCAGCAGTCCGAGGGGGGGTGGGGCTGAAGCTTTCTTT	CASSPRGGGAEAFF
TRBJ2-7	TRBV7-9	-	-	TGTGCCAGCAGCCAGACGGGATCCTACGAGCAGTACTTC	CASSQTGSYEQYF
TRBJ1-2	TRBV7-7	-	TRBD1	TGTGCTAGCAGCGTTAGTTTAGGGACAGCGAACTATGGCTACACCTTC	CASSVSLGTANYGYTF
TRBJ1-2	TRBV28	-	-	TGTGCCAGCAGTTTAACAGGCAACTATGGCTACACCTTC	CASSLTGNYGYTF
TRBJ2-2	TRBV18	-	-	TGTGCCAGCTCACCAGGGGGCAGCGGGGAGCTGTTTTTT	CASSPGGSGELFF
TRBJ1-6	TRBV2	-	TRBD1	TGTGCCAGCAGGACAGGGTCGATGTATTCACCCCTCCACTTT	CASRTGSMYSPLHF
TRBJ1-4	TRBV10-3	-	-	TGTGCCATCAGTGAAGATCTAACGCGGGCTAATGAAAAACTGTTTTTT	CAISEDLTRANEKLFF
TRBJ1-2	TRBV10-2	-	-	TGCGCCAGCAGTCGAAGGGGCGACTATGGCTACACCTTC	CASSRRGDYGYTF
TRBJ2-1	TRBV20-1	-	TRBD1	TGCAGTGCTAGTTTAGGTCGCTTTGGACAGGGAAGTTACAATGAGCAGTTCTTC	CSASLGRFGQGSYNEQFF
TRBJ1-2	TRBV4-1	-	-	TGCGCCAGCAGCCAAGATAGGAGGGTAGGGAATGGCTACACCTTC	CASSQDRRVGNGYTF
TRBJ1-1	TRBV5-1	-	TRBD1	TGCGCCAGCAAGACAGGGCACACTGAAGCTTTCTTT	CASKTGHTEAFF
TRBJ2-5	TRBV4-3	-	TRBD1	TGCGCCAGCAGCCAAGTTGGACAGGGGAGGGAGACCCAGTACTTC	CASSQVGQGRETQYF
TRBJ2-7	TRBV5-1	-	-	TGCGCCACCTCAACGGAGGTCTCCTACGAGCAGTACTTC	CATSTEVSYEQYF
TRBJ2-3	TRBV7-3	-	TRBD2	TGTGCCAGCAGCGGACTAGCCGCCACAGATACGCAGTATTTT	CASSGLAATDTQYF